The 14 T cell receptor beta chains presented below share a single source sample, sequenced in a study of blood T cell repertoires in COVID-19. The data were produced by immunoSEQ multiplex PCR, yet TCRdb's version contains in-frame clones alone and is incomplete. Altogether 270,000 or so clones are present, approximately 89% being singletons, with the ten largest covering roughly 4.8%. The sample comprised peripheral blood. These receptors originate from a woman between 35 and 50 years old who had recovered from COVID-19.

The gene calls are TRBV13 and TRBJ2-1; D may be TRBD2 (5 bases). Trimming shortened V by 1 base and J by 8 bases, and 18 bases separated the two germline ends. Germline lookup yields CDR1 PRHDT and CDR2 FYEKMQ (reference sequence). This CDR3 spans 16 amino acids. CDR3 DNA: TGTGCCAGCAGCTTAGTGGAACGGGCTAGCTCGGATGAGCAGTTCTTC. Protein sequence: CASSLVERASSDEQFF.

The chain recombines TRBV5-1 with TRBJ1-6; D perhaps matches TRBD1 (5 bases). V was clipped by 0 bases and J by 5 bases, with 9 bases between them. Germline values: CDR1 SGHRS, CDR2 YFSETQ. There are 15 residues in the CDR3. CDR3 protein: CASSLEQANNSPLHF. CDR3 DNA sequence: TGCGCCAGCAGCTTGGAACAGGCTAATAATTCACCCCTCCACTTT.

The V gene is TRBV2, the J gene TRBJ1-1, with D maybe TRBD1 (6 bases). The CDR3 covers 12 residues. Germline loops: CDR1 SNHLY, CDR2 FYNNEI. Trimming removed 4 bases from V and 6 bases from J, with 9 bases in between. CDR3 sequence (DNA): TGTGCCAGCAGTGGGGACATGTCTGAAGCTTTCTTT. Protein product: CASSGDMSEAFF.

The rearrangement uses TRBV28 and TRBJ1-2, with 10 bases matching TRBD1. CDR3 length: 18 amino acids. V trimming: 6 bases; J trimming: 4 bases; junction bases outside the gene matches: 17. Germline V gene lookup returns CDR1 MDHEN and CDR2 SYDVKM. CDR3 sequence (DNA): TGTGCCAGCAGCCGCGTCCCGGGACAGGGGAAGTTAGGCTATGGCTACACCTTC. This gives the protein CASSRVPGQGKLGYGYTF.

The chain links TRBV19 to TRBJ1-5; D remains unclear. The V end was cut by 6 bases, the J end by 6 bases, with 12 bases between. This CDR3 has 13 residues. The germline gives CDR1 LNHDA, CDR2 SQIVND (reference sequence). This chain's CDR3 is CASSADKSQPQHF. The CDR3 DNA reads as TGTGCCAGTAGCGCAGATAAAAGTCAGCCCCAGCATTTT.

The J gene is TRBJ1-1, the V gene TRBV7-9; 11 positions match TRBD1. Germline CDR1 and CDR2: SEHNR and FQNEAQ (reference sequence). The CDR3 is 13 residues long. The ends lost 5 bases at V and 10 bases at J; junction bases unmatched: 6. CDR3 amino acids: CASSTGTGGSAFF. CDR3 sequence (DNA): TGTGCCAGCAGCACCGGGACAGGGGGGTCAGCTTTCTTT.

The count of this clone is one. This chain connects TRBV11-3 to TRBJ2-1; perhaps TRBD1 as D (5 bases). The V end was cut by 8 bases, the J end by 0 bases, with 14 bases between. Germline CDR1 and CDR2: SGHNT and YENEEA. The CDR3 is 15 residues long. Here the CDR3 reads CASESDSSSYNEQFF. As DNA, the CDR3 is TGTGCCAGCGAAAGTGACAGCAGCTCCTACAATGAGCAGTTCTTC.

The V gene is TRBV4-2, the J gene TRBJ2-5; D gene ambiguous. Trimming cost V 0 bases and J 2 bases, with 13 bases left between them. CDR3 length equals 16 residues. Germline CDR1 reads LGHNA; CDR2 reads YNFKEQ. The DNA of the CDR3 is TGTGCCAGCAGCCAAGATCTTGGGCAGTCTCAAGAGACCCAGTACTTC. Translating it yields CASSQDLGQSQETQYF.

The chain carries TRBV1 and TRBJ1-5; the tabulated D call, TRBD1, remains unverified against the DNA. TRBV1 is marked as a pseudogene. The CDR3 sequence is 15 residues long. The CDR3 coding sequence is TGCACCAGCAGCCGCGACCAGGTCCCCAATCAGCCCCAGCATTTT. Its protein is CTSSRDQVPNQPQHF.

This chain joins TRBV7-6 and TRBJ1-4; TRBD1 is a possible D gene (5 bases). The germline V gene encodes CDR1 SGHVS and CDR2 FNYEAQ. V shed 5 bases and J shed 2 bases, with 9 bases lying between them. This CDR3 is 14 amino acids long. CDR3 nucleotides: TGTGCCAGCAGCAAACAGGCGACTAATGAAAAACTGTTTTTT. Amino acids: CASSKQATNEKLFF.

The CDR3 loop reads CASSMTLMGRGYTF. Here the CDR3 DNA reads TGTGCCAGTAGTATGACGCTTATGGGGCGTGGCTACACCTTC. The J gene is TRBJ1-2, the V gene TRBV19, with TRBD1 as a possible D gene (5 bases). V was cut by 3 bases and J by 7 bases, with 15 bases left in between. The CDR3 is made up of 14 amino acids. Per the germline V gene, CDR1 is LNHDA and CDR2 is SQIVND (reference sequence).

This clone was seen just once. The CDR3 DNA reads TGCGCCAGCAGCTTGGGGGGACAGGGAAGACACGGTGGCTACACCTTC. The encoded protein is CASSLGGQGRHGGYTF. The J gene is TRBJ1-2, the V gene TRBV5-1, with 9 bases that match TRBD1. Germline values: CDR1 SGHRS, CDR2 YFSETQ. The junction had 10 bases not matched to a gene; V was cut back by 0 bases and J by 7 bases. This CDR3 has 16 amino acids.

V usage is TRBV7-9 and J usage is TRBJ2-5, with D uncertain. V dropped 0 bases and J dropped 5 bases, with 13 bases sitting between them. The CDR3 loop spans 15 amino acids. Looked up from germline, CDR1 is SEHNR and CDR2 is FQNEAQ (reference sequence). CDR3 coding DNA: TGTGCCAGCAGCTTAGCGTCTCCGTCCGTGGAGACCCAGTACTTC. Residues: CASSLASPSVETQYF.

This chain uses TRBV7-8 with TRBJ2-6; 13 nucleotides match TRBD2. This CDR3 has 19 amino acids. V was pared by 4 bases and J by 0 bases, with 6 bases of the junction left unmatched. The germline V gene has CDR1 SGHVS and CDR2 FQNEAQ. The CDR3 DNA is TGTGCCAGCAGCTCCAGACTAGCGGGAGGCCCCTCTGGGGCCAACGTCCTGACTTTC. It codes for CASSSRLAGGPSGANVLTF.